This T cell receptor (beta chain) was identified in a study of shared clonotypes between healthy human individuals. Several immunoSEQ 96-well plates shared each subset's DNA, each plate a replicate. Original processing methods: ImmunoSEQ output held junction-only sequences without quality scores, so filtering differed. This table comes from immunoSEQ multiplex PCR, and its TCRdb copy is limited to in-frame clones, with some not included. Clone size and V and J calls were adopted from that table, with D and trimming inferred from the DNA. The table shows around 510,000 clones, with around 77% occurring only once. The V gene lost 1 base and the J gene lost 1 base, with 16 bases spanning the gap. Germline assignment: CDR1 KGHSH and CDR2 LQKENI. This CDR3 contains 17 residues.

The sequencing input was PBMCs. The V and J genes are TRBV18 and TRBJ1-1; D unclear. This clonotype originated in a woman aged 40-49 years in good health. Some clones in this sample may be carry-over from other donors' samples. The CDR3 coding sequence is TGTGCCAGCTCACCACGGACGCCGGGTGGCCCGAACACTGAAGCTTTCTTT. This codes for CASSPRTPGGPNTEAFF.